This note documents a single T cell receptor (beta chain) sequence. The antigen remains undetermined. At one boundary the junction diverges from the germline segment, which might be a read error. Each TCR cDNA library carried sample-specific barcodes on both ends. TCRdb called the 5' RACE reads again in MiXCR, with one record for every CDR3 protein. The top ten clones hold roughly 5.5% of a sample with 350,000 to 400,000 distinct CDR3 sequences, more than 25% of them seen once. This entry is derived from a study of identical twins' blood T cells. Whole-study results and caveats: Twins shared more top CDR3 clonotypes than unrelated donors did. Shared CDR3 clonotype counts between two donors mainly tracked the product of their cloneset sizes, twins included.

This CDR3 contains 15 residues. CDR1 SGHTA and CDR2 FQGTGA come from the germline V gene. Sample: PBMCs. The TCR sequence derives from a woman aged 18-55 years in good health. V gene TRBV7-3 combines with J gene TRBJ1-1, with a weak D call TRBD1 (6 bases). CDR3 amino acids: CASRIIRGMNAEAFF. In nucleotides, the CDR3 is TGTGCCAGCAGGATTATTAGGGGGATGAACGCTGAAGCTTTCTTT.